The 8 T cell receptor beta chains below were found in one sample sequenced in a study of Ad26.COV2.S vaccination and SARS-CoV-2 variants. The repertoire was sequenced with immunoSEQ multiplex PCR; TCRdb's copy has only in-frame clones and lacks some. The sample includes hundreds of thousands of clones, approximately 92% of them seen just once. Treatment given: 15 to 20 received Ad26.COV2.S at low or high dose, single or two shots; a few received placebo; per-sample allocation not given. Samples analyzed were those drawn on day 63 after the first vaccine or placebo injection. The material sequenced was peripheral blood, taken in a trial of Ad26.COV2.S vaccine versus placebo. The receptors shown here come from a person aged 18-65 years who received the Ad26.COV2.S COVID-19 vaccine or a placebo.

This clone was observed a single time. The V and J genes are TRBV5-1 and TRBJ2-1, with D perhaps matching TRBD1 (6 bases). V lost 5 bases and J 5 bases, leaving 14 bases between the germline ends. The CDR3 is 14 residues long. The germline V gene has CDR1 SGHRS and CDR2 YFSETQ. The CDR3 bases are TGCGCCAGCAGTCCCGGACAGACCCACAATGAGCAGTTCTTC. As protein: CASSPGQTHNEQFF. Supplemented by reference TRBV5-1 and TRBJ2-1, the full variable domain reads KAGVTQTPRYLIKTRGQQVTLSCSPISGHRSVSWYQQTPGQGLQFLFEYFSETQRNKGNFPGRFSGRQFSNSRSEMNVSTLELGDSALYLCASSPGQTHNEQFFGPGTRLTVL.

This rearrangement joins TRBV15 to TRBJ1-1; D unclear. The germline V gene has CDR1 LNHNV and CDR2 YYDKDF (reference sequence). The CDR3 extends over 15 amino acids. Trimming shortened V by 0 bases and J by 2 bases, and 10 bases separated the two germline ends. CDR3 residues: CATSRDFGINTEAFF. Here the CDR3 DNA reads TGTGCCACCAGCAGAGATTTTGGGATAAACACTGAAGCTTTCTTT.

The chain recombines TRBV19 with TRBJ1-1; D unresolved. V was pared by 7 bases and J by 6 bases, with 9 bases between. Germline V gene sequence: CDR1 LNHDA, CDR2 SQIVND (reference sequence). This CDR3 spans 11 amino acids. The chain's CDR3 is CASTVKAEAFF. The CDR3 DNA is TGTGCCAGTACAGTTAAGGCTGAAGCTTTCTTT.

This clone appeared many times. The V gene is TRBV7-9, the J gene TRBJ1-6; D possibly corresponds to TRBD1 (5 bases). V lost 2 bases, J lost 7 bases, and 9 bases lay in between. The CDR3 is 14 residues long. CDR1 is SEHNR and CDR2 is FQNEAQ in the germline V gene (reference sequence). The CDR3 here is CASSLQGQNSPLHF. The CDR3 DNA sequence: TGTGCCAGCAGCTTACAGGGTCAGAATTCACCCCTCCACTTT.

This chain uses TRBV11-1 with TRBJ1-3; a possible D gene is TRBD1 (6 bases). This CDR3 is built from 15 residues. Trimming shortened V by 5 bases and J by 0 bases, and 11 bases separated the two germline ends. Germline lookup yields CDR1 SGHAT and CDR2 FQDESV (reference sequence). The CDR3 sequence is CASSRQAYSGNTIYF. The CDR3 DNA reads TGTGCCAGCAGCAGACAGGCGTACTCTGGAAACACCATATATTTT.

The DNA of the CDR3 is TGTGCCAGCAGTGCTGGAGGCAGCTCTTTTACAGATACGCAGTATTTT. Its translation is CASSAGGSSFTDTQYF. This chain joins TRBV2 and TRBJ2-3, with a possible D match to TRBD2 (5 bases). V lost 4 bases to trimming and J lost 3 bases, with 17 bases between them. The CDR3 is made up of 16 amino acids. The germline gives CDR1 SNHLY, CDR2 FYNNEI.

The CDR3 loop is CASSADWGNYGYTF. In DNA, the CDR3 is TGTGCCAGCAGCGCGGATTGGGGAAACTATGGCTACACCTTC. This chain links TRBV5-5 with TRBJ1-2; unclear D gene. The V end lost 4 bases, the J end lost 2 bases, and 12 bases lay between the germline ends. The CDR3 consists of 14 residues. Looked up from germline, CDR1 is SGHKS and CDR2 is YYEKEE (reference sequence).

In DNA form, the CDR3 reads TGTGCCAGCAGCTTAGCAAGCACCTCTAGCACAGATACGCAGTATTTT. It codes for CASSLASTSSTDTQYF. The chain uses TRBV7-8 and TRBJ2-3; D is uncertain. The CDR3 consists of 16 residues. CDR1 and CDR2 (germline): SGHVS, FQNEAQ. V lost 0 bases and J 0 bases, leaving 10 bases between the germline ends. Variable domain in full (rest from reference TRBV7-8 and TRBJ2-3): GAGVSQSPRYKVAKRGQDVALRCDPISGHVSLFWYQQALGQGPEFLTYFQNEAQLDKSGLPSDRFFAERPEGSVSTLKIQRTQQEDSAVYLCASSLASTSSTDTQYFGPGTRLTVL.